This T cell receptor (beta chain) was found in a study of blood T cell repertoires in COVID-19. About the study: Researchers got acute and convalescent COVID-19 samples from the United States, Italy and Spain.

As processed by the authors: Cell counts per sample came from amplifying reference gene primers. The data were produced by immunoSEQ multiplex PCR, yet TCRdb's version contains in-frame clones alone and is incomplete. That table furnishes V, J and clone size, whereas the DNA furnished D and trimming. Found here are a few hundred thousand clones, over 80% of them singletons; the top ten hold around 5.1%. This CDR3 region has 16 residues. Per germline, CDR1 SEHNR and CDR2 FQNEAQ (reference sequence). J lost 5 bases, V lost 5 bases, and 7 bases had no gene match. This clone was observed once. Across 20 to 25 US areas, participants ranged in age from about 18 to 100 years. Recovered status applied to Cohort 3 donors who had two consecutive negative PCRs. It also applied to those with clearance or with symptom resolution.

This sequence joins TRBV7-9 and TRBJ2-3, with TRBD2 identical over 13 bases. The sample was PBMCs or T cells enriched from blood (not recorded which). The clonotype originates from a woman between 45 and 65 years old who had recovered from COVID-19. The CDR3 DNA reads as TGTGCCAGCAGCATACTAGCGGGGGGGCGTAGAGATACGCAGTATTTT. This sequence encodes CASSILAGGRRDTQYF.